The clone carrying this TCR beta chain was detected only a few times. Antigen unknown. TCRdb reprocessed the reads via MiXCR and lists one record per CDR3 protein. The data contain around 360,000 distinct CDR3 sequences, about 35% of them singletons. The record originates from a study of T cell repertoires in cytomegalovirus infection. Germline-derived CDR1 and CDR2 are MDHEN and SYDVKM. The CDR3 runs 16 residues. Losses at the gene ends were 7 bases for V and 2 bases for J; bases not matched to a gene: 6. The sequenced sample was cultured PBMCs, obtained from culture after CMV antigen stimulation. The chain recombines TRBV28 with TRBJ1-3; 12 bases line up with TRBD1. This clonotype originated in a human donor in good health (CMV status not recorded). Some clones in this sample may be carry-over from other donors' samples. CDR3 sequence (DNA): TGTGCCAGCACAAGGGGACAGGGGGCGGCTGGAAACACCATATATTTT. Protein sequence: CASTRGQGAAGNTIYF.